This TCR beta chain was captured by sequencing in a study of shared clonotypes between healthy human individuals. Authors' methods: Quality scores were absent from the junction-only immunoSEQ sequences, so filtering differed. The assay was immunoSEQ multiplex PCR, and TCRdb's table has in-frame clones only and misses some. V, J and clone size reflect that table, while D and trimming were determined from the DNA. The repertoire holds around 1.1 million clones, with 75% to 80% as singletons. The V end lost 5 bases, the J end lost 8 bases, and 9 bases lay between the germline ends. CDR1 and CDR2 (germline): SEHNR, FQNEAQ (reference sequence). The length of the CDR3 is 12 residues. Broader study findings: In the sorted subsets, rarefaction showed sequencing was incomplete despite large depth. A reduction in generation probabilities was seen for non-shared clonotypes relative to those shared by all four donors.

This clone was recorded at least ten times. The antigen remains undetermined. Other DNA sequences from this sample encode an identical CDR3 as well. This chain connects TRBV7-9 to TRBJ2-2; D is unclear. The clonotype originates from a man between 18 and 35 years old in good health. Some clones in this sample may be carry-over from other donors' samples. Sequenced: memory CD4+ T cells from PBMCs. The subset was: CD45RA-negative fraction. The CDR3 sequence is CASSPQGGELFF. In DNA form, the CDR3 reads TGTGCCAGCAGCCCCCAAGGTGGGGAGCTGTTTTTT.